A selection of T cell receptor beta chains follows, all from one sample in a study of Ad26.COV2.S vaccination and SARS-CoV-2 variants. The data were produced by immunoSEQ multiplex PCR, yet TCRdb's version contains in-frame clones alone and is incomplete. The sample includes about 350,000 clones, 70% to 90% of them seen just once. Sequenced material: peripheral blood, taken in a trial of Ad26.COV2.S vaccine versus placebo. These receptors were taken from a person aged 18-65 years who received the Ad26.COV2.S COVID-19 vaccine or a placebo. CDR3s leave out the opening cysteine and the closing phenylalanine or tryptophan. The order of the fields is CDR3 protein, clone size, V gene. Only part of the rows carry a size: once, few, many, or a class if the clone is expanded.

CDR3aa: ASSQDSSASYNEQF
abundance: NA
v_gene: TRBV4-3

CDR3aa: ASSTRHVF
abundance: NA
v_gene: TRBV9

CDR3aa: ASSSPEEKEPSGNTIY
abundance: NA
v_gene: TRBV21-1

CDR3aa: AWTKGTISYEQY
abundance: NA
v_gene: TRBV30

CDR3aa: ASSEATPPRSYNSPLH
abundance: NA
v_gene: TRBV6-1

CDR3aa: ASDALAATGELF
abundance: NA
v_gene: TRBV11-2

CDR3aa: ASSLTGPGQKLF
abundance: NA
v_gene: TRBV5-6

CDR3aa: ASSIFFGSGNEKLF
abundance: NA
v_gene: TRBV19

CDR3aa: ASSEISLEQY
abundance: NA
v_gene: TRBV2

CDR3aa: ASTTGTSATGELF
abundance: few
v_gene: TRBV19

CDR3aa: ASSQEIRLAGSTDTQY
abundance: NA
v_gene: TRBV4-3

CDR3aa: ASSLLSGGGISSYNEQF
abundance: NA
v_gene: TRBV7-9

CDR3aa: ASSRVWGTQY
abundance: NA
v_gene: TRBV6-5

CDR3aa: ASSLPRTSGGGMSYNEQF
abundance: NA
v_gene: TRBV7-8

CDR3aa: SVGQAYEQY
abundance: few
v_gene: TRBV29-1

CDR3aa: ASSSGEGTEAF
abundance: NA
v_gene: TRBV6-6

CDR3aa: ASSQRGLPAYEQY
abundance: NA
v_gene: TRBV7-2

CDR3aa: ASSISQGYEQY
abundance: NA
v_gene: TRBV19

CDR3aa: ASSQDPGRASGELF
abundance: NA
v_gene: TRBV4-2

CDR3aa: ASSLDRWGYT
abundance: NA
v_gene: TRBV28

CDR3aa: ASSLIGTEETQY
abundance: NA
v_gene: TRBV7-9

CDR3aa: ASSAGVRQPQH
abundance: medium-sized
v_gene: TRBV19

CDR3aa: ASSLRREGYEQF
abundance: NA
v_gene: TRBV27

CDR3aa: ASIVFGETQY
abundance: NA
v_gene: TRBV6-5

CDR3aa: ASRHLPGRGAKNIQY
abundance: NA
v_gene: TRBV19